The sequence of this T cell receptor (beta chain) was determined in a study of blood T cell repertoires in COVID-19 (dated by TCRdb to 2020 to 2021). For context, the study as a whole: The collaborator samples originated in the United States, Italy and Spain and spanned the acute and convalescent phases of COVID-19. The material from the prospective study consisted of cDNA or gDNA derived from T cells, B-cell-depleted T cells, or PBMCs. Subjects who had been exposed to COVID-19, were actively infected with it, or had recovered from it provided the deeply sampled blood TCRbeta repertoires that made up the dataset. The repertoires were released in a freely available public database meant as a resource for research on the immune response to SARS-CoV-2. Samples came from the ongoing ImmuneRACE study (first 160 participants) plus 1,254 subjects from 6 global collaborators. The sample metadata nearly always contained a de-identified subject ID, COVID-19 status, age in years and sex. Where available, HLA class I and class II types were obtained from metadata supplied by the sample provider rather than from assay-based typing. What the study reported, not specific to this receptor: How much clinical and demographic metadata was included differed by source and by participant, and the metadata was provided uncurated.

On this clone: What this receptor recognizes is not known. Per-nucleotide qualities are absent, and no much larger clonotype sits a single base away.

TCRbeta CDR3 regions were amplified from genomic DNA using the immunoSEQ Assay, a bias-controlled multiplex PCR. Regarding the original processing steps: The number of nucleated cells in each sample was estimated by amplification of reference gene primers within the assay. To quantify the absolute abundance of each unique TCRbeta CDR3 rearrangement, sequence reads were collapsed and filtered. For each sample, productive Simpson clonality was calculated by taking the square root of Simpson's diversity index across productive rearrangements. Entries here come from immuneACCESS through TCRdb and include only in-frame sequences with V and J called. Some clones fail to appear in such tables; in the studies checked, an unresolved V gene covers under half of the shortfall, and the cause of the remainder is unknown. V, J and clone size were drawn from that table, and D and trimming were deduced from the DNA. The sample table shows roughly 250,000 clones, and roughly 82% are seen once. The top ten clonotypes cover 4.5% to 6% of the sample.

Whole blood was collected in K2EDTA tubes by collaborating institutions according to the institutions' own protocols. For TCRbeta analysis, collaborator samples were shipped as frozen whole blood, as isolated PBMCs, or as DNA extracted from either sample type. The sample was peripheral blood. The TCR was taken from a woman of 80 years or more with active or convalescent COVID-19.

The CDR3 is CASSLSGGGDSSGNTIYF. In nucleotide form, the sequence is TGTGCCAGCAGTTTATCAGGAGGGGGCGACAGCTCTGGAAACACCATATATTTT. In this chain, TRBV27 is recombined with TRBJ1-3; 7 central bases correspond to TRBD1. Trimming removed 0 bases from V and 0 bases from J; the gene matches leave 8 bases unexplained. From the germline V gene (reference sequence), CDR1 is MNHEY and CDR2 is SMNVEV. Spanning cysteine to phenylalanine, the CDR3 consists of 18 amino acids. Only the CDR3 DNA is retained, 54 bases long and in frame from the first base.